Listed below are T cell receptor beta chains from one sample, sequenced in a study of blood T cell repertoires in COVID-19. Produced via immunoSEQ multiplex PCR; TCRdb's table is partial and in-frame only. This table holds under 150,000 clones, 80% to 90% found once. The specimen sequenced was peripheral blood. The receptors were sampled from an older woman with active COVID-19. Each CDR3 is given with its conserved first and last residue. The order of the fields is J gene, V gene, D gene, clone size, CDR3 protein, CDR3 DNA. A D gene is named only where the DNA matches it firmly. The size entry is marked missing in some rows and otherwise reads once, few, many or a size class.

TRBJ2-1,TRBV7-3,.,.,CASSLPGLGRNEQFF,TGTGCCAGCAGCTTACCCGGGTTGGGGAGGAATGAGCAGTTCTTC
TRBJ2-7,TRBV16,TRBD1,.,CASSLLGGQGTDEQYF,TGTGCCAGCAGCCTGCTAGGGGGACAGGGGACCGACGAGCAGTACTTC
TRBJ1-4,TRBV28,TRBD1,.,CASTGTGAREKLFF,TGTGCCAGTACGGGAACAGGGGCGAGGGAAAAACTGTTTTTT
TRBJ2-7,TRBV9,TRBD2,.,CASSATGTTNTEQYF,TGTGCCAGCAGCGCTACCGGGACTACTAATACCGAGCAGTACTTC
TRBJ2-7,TRBV24-1,.,few,CATSDPQTHPYEQYF,TGTGCCACCAGTGACCCCCAGACTCACCCCTACGAGCAGTACTTC
TRBJ2-2,TRBV7-9,TRBD2,.,CASSVTSGNTGELFF,TGTGCCAGCAGCGTGACTAGCGGAAACACCGGGGAGCTGTTTTTT
TRBJ2-2,TRBV7-9,TRBD2,.,CASSPGLAGGLTGELFF,TGTGCCAGCAGCCCCGGCCTAGCGGGAGGGTTAACCGGGGAGCTGTTTTTT
TRBJ1-1,TRBV19,TRBD1,.,CASSIDSGTGYTEAFF,TGTGCCAGTAGTATAGATAGTGGGACAGGGTATACTGAAGCTTTCTTT
TRBJ2-1,TRBV5-6,TRBD1,few,CASSQRDRDTYNEQFF,TGTGCCAGCAGCCAACGAGACAGGGACACCTACAATGAGCAGTTCTTC
TRBJ2-1,TRBV5-1,.,.,CASSVESRVLDEQFF,TGCGCCAGCAGCGTAGAATCCAGGGTTCTGGATGAGCAGTTCTTC
TRBJ2-7,TRBV25-1,TRBD1,.,CASSPLAGQGATYEQYF,TGTGCCAGCAGTCCTCTGGCGGGACAGGGGGCCACCTACGAGCAGTACTTC
TRBJ1-2,TRBV19,.,.,CASSTGSIAGYTF,TGTGCCAGTAGTACCGGGTCAATTGCGGGCTACACCTTC
TRBJ2-5,TRBV2,TRBD2,few,CASSKGRGETQYF,TGTGCCAGCAGTAAGGGGAGGGGAGAGACCCAGTACTTC
TRBJ2-1,TRBV20-1,.,.,CSASWVSGGNEQFF,TGCAGTGCTAGTTGGGTTAGCGGAGGTAATGAGCAGTTCTTC
TRBJ1-5,TRBV7-2,TRBD1,.,CASSAGQGWGQPQHF,TGTGCCAGCAGCGCCGGACAGGGGTGGGGTCAGCCCCAGCATTTT
TRBJ2-1,TRBV6-4,TRBD2,.,CASSVAGGFNEQFF,TGTGCCAGCAGTGTAGCGGGAGGGTTTAATGAGCAGTTCTTC
TRBJ2-2,TRBV6-5,.,once,CASSPRWSGELFF,TGTGCCAGCAGTCCGAGGTGGAGCGGGGAGCTGTTTTTT
TRBJ1-5,TRBV7-2,TRBD1,.,CASSFYGQGVPQPQHF,TGTGCCAGCAGCTTTTACGGACAGGGAGTACCTCAGCCCCAGCATTTT
TRBJ1-4,TRBV9,.,.,CASSSGMPGEKLFF,TGTGCCAGCAGCTCCGGGATGCCTGGGGAAAAACTGTTTTTT
TRBJ2-7,TRBV4-2,.,.,CASSPPDRPSLYTTYEQYF,TGTGCCAGCAGCCCCCCCGACAGGCCCTCGCTCTATACAACCTACGAGCAGTACTTC
TRBJ1-5,TRBV28,.,once,CASAGGPQHF,TGTGCCAGCGCCGGGGGGCCCCAGCATTTT
TRBJ1-4,TRBV28,TRBD1,.,CASSIGGARSEKLFF,TGTGCCAGCAGCATAGGGGGCGCGCGGTCGGAAAAACTGTTTTTT
TRBJ2-6,TRBV6-1,TRBD2,.,CASSDGGRRGANVLTF,TGTGCCAGCAGTGACGGGGGGAGAAGGGGGGCCAACGTCCTGACTTTC
TRBJ1-5,TRBV6-5,.,.,CASSRDTNQPQHF,TGTGCCAGCAGTCGGGACACCAATCAGCCCCAGCATTTT
TRBJ1-2,TRBV19,TRBD1,.,CASHTVIQGNHGYTF,TGTGCCAGTCATACTGTAATACAGGGGAACCATGGCTACACCTTC
TRBJ2-7,TRBV7-9,.,.,CASSLASSLYEQYF,TGTGCCAGCAGCTTGGCTAGCAGCCTCTACGAGCAGTACTTC
TRBJ1-2,TRBV19,.,.,CASTNLRAPYTF,TGTGCCAGTACCAACCTCAGGGCCCCCTACACCTTC
TRBJ1-5,TRBV4-3,.,once,CASSQEQGGQPQHF,TGCGCCAGCAGCCAAGAACAGGGTGGGCAGCCCCAGCATTTT
TRBJ1-4,TRBV19,TRBD1,.,CASSVGDREFEKLFF,TGTGCCAGTAGTGTGGGGGACAGGGAATTTGAAAAACTGTTTTTT
TRBJ1-1,TRBV19,.,.,CASSIGGARLNTEAFF,TGTGCCAGTAGTATTGGGGGGGCGCGACTGAACACTGAAGCTTTCTTT
TRBJ2-7,TRBV5-4,TRBD2,.,CASSLGRTSGRSTYEQYF,TGTGCCAGCAGCTTGGGAAGAACTAGCGGGAGATCCACATACGAGCAGTACTTC
TRBJ2-1,TRBV2,TRBD2,.,CASSDAGREGPYNEQFF,TGTGCCAGCAGTGACGCCGGGCGGGAGGGCCCTTACAATGAGCAGTTCTTC
TRBJ2-5,TRBV7-2,.,.,CASSLGRLKETQYF,TGTGCCAGCAGCTTAGGGAGGCTCAAAGAGACCCAGTACTTC
TRBJ1-2,TRBV5-1,TRBD1,.,CASSSRQGSANYGYTF,TGCGCCAGCAGCTCGAGACAGGGTTCAGCTAACTATGGCTACACCTTC
TRBJ1-2,TRBV30,TRBD1,.,CARRRGLDYGYTF,TGTGCCCGCCGTAGGGGGCTCGACTATGGCTACACCTTC
TRBJ1-3,TRBV7-6,.,few,CASSSPGADSGNTIYF,TGTGCCAGCAGCTCGCCAGGGGCGGACTCTGGAAACACCATATATTTT